This T cell receptor beta chain was sequenced in a study of T cells after yellow fever vaccination. Study-level findings and limits: FACS-sorted repertoires could harbor abundant contaminating bulk-population clonotypes. In post-booster samples, most primary-vaccination clones reappeared (just under 98% CD4, over 70% CD8). Researchers noted that a small share of clonotypes showed up in both CD4 and CD8 compartments.

Germline assignment: CDR1 KGHDR and CDR2 SFDVKD. The CDR3 is 14 residues long. Trimming removed 3 bases at V and 4 bases at J, with 10 bases between. Generation of TCR cDNA used 5'RACE template switching (which added a universal primer site and UMIs). TCRdb used MiXCR to reprocess the 5' RACE reads, holding one entry per CDR3 protein. The repertoire holds 450,000 to 550,000 distinct CDR3 sequences, with 21% as singletons. This clonotype has just a few counts. Its antigen is currently unknown. Specimen: PBMCs, collected roughly 23 days after the first yellow fever vaccination. This chain uses TRBV24-1 with TRBJ2-3, with D unresolved. The receptor was derived from a man aged 18 to 29 who received the YFV17D yellow fever vaccine. CDR3 residues: CATSDRVLPDTQYF. CDR3 in DNA: TGTGCCACCAGTGATCGCGTACTACCAGATACGCAGTATTTT.